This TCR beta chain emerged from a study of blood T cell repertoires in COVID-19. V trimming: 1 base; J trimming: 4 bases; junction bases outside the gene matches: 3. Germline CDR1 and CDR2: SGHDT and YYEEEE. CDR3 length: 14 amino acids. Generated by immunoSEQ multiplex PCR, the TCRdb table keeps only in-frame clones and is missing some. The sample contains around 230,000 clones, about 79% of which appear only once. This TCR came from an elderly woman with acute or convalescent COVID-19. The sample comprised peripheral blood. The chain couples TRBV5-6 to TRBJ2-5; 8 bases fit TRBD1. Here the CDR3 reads CASSLRTGRETQYF. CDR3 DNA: TGTGCCAGCAGCTTGAGGACAGGGAGAGAGACCCAGTACTTC.